This TCR beta chain appears in the sequencing data of a study of blood T cells in healthy people across ages. Study-level findings and limits: TCR beta diversity, measured per million T cells, fell in a roughly linear way with age.

Per sample, at least 6 micrograms of total RNA were extracted. From germline, CDR1 is SGHAT and CDR2 FQNNGV. There are 14 residues in the CDR3. Trimming pared 7 bases from V and 8 bases from J, leaving 20 bases between. A second PCR, run for about 6 to 11 cycles, used a sample-barcoded 5' primer plus a J-beta primer mix. TCRdb used MiXCR to reprocess the 5' RACE reads, holding one entry per CDR3 protein. The sample has over 700,000 distinct CDR3 sequences; 20% to 25% are singletons. Remarks on this clonotype: The antigen is not known.

These records were also assigned to another study, of T cells of mothers and their children. As that report states: Whether related or unrelated, pairs show similar shaping of TCR recombination output by thymic selection.

This sequence joins TRBV11-2 and TRBJ2-5; D assignment may be TRBD1 or TRBD2 (5 bases each). This sequence was found in a boy aged 10-17 years in good health. The specimen was blood. CDR3 sequence: CASTAIGAPETQYF. The CDR3 region has the DNA TGTGCCAGCACCGCCATCGGGGCCCCAGAAACCCAGTACTTC.